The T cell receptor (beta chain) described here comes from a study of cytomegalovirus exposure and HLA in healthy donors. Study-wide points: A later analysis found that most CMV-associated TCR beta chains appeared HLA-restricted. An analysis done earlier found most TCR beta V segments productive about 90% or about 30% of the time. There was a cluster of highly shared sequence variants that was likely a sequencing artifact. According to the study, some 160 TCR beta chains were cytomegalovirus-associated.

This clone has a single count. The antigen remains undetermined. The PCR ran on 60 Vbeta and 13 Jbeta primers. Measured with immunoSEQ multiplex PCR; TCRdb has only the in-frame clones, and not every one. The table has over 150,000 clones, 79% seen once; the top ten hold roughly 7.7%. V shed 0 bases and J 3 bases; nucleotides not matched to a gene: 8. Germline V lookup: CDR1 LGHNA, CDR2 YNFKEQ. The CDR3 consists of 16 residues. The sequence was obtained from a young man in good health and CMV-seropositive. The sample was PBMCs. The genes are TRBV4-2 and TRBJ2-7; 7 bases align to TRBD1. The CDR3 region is CASSQDTGAAFYEQYF. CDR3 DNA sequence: TGTGCCAGCAGCCAAGATACAGGGGCCGCATTCTACGAGCAGTACTTC.